A selection of T cell receptor beta chains follows, all from one sample in a study of T cells after yellow fever vaccination. TCRdb recomputed calls from the 5' RACE reads with MiXCR, one row per CDR3 protein. The sample records 610,000 or so distinct CDR3 sequences, around 12% being singletons. This specimen was PBMCs, taken on the day of the yellow fever booster vaccination. These receptors were collected from a man younger than 40 who received the YFV17D yellow fever vaccine. The CDR3 runs from the conserved cysteine through the conserved F or W. The D gene is left open where the match is weak. The listing skips clone size in some rows; elsewhere it reads once, few, many or a size class.

>once|TRBV9|TRBD2|TRBJ2-2
TGTGCCAGCAGCGTCGATCTGGGACTAGCGGGAGGAACCGGGGAGCTGTTTTTT
CASSVDLGLAGGTGELFF
>-|TRBV12-3/TRBV12-4|TRBD1|TRBJ2-1
TGTGCCAGCACCAACAGGGGCTCCTACAATGAGCAGTTCTTC
CASTNRGSYNEQFF
>-|TRBV10-3|-|TRBJ1-5
TGTGCCATCAGTGAACGACCGGATCAGCCCCAGCATTTT
CAISERPDQPQHF
>-|TRBV10-3|TRBD1|TRBJ2-7
TGTGCCATCAGGGGACAGCCTCGGTGGGAGCAGTACTTC
CAIRGQPRWEQYF
>-|TRBV3-1|TRBD2|TRBJ2-1
TGTGCCAGCAGCCAATGGGCTGGGGGTAGCGGGAGGGCCTCCTACAATGAGCAGTTCTTC
CASSQWAGGSGRASYNEQFF
>-|TRBV7-3|TRBD2|TRBJ2-5
TGTGCCAGCAGCCTAAGCGCGGGAGGGGTAGAGACCCAGTACTTC
CASSLSAGGVETQYF
>few|TRBV20-1|-|TRBJ2-3
TGCAGTGCTGGGGGTTGGGATACGCAGTATTTT
CSAGGWDTQYF
>-|TRBV24-1|TRBD2|TRBJ2-5
TGTGCCACCGGGGAGGCTAGCGGAAATCAAGAGACCCAGTACTTC
CATGEASGNQETQYF
>few|TRBV20-1|TRBD2|TRBJ2-7
TGCAGTGCTAGAGATCGGCGGGGGTTGACCTACGAGCAGTACTTC
CSARDRRGLTYEQYF
>-|TRBV20-1|TRBD2|TRBJ2-5
TGCAGTGCTAGAGATCCCACAGCGGGAGTGTGGGAGACCCAGTACTTC
CSARDPTAGVWETQYF
>-|TRBV5-1|-|TRBJ2-5
TGCGCCAGCAGCTTGGTCACCCCGGAAGAGACCCAGTACTTC
CASSLVTPEETQYF
>few|TRBV11-3|-|TRBJ2-1
TGTGCCAGCAGCTTAGAGGGGCAGCGGTACCGATACAATGAGCAGTTCTTC
CASSLEGQRYRYNEQFF
>-|TRBV6-1|TRBD2|TRBJ2-3
TGTGCCAGCAGATCCCCGGGACTAGCAGATACGCAGTATTTT
CASRSPGLADTQYF
>few|TRBV5-1|-|TRBJ1-3
TGCGCCAGCAGCAACCCAGGGATTGGAAACACCATATATTTT
CASSNPGIGNTIYF
>few|TRBV5-6|-|TRBJ2-5
TGTGCCAGCAGCTTGGTTTCCAGGGGTGGGTATGAGACCCAGTACTTC
CASSLVSRGGYETQYF
>-|TRBV19|-|TRBJ2-1
TGTGCCAGTAGTATTGGGGGCGCATACGAGCAGTTCTTC
CASSIGGAYEQFF
>few|TRBV5-1|-|TRBJ2-1
TGCGCCAGCAGCTTGTGGACAGATAACGATGAGCAGTTCTTC
CASSLWTDNDEQFF
>-|TRBV5-1|-|TRBJ2-5
TGCGCCAGCAGGGGTGATTCGGAGACCCAGTACTTC
CASRGDSETQYF
>few|TRBV29-1|TRBD1|TRBJ2-1
TGCAGCGTATTCACAGGGGCCATTGAGCAGTTCTTC
CSVFTGAIEQFF
>many|TRBV12-3/TRBV12-4|TRBD1|TRBJ2-5
TGTGCCAGCAGGCCAGACAGGGACGAGACCCAGTACTTC
CASRPDRDETQYF
>-|TRBV5-1|TRBD1|TRBJ2-1
TGCGCCAGCAGCCCCTCAACAGGGGGGGAGCAGTTCTTC
CASSPSTGGEQFF
>many|TRBV5-4|-|TRBJ1-2
TGTGCCAGCAATGTTCAGGGAGTGGGGTATGGCTACACCTTC
CASNVQGVGYGYTF
>-|TRBV6-2/TRBV6-3|TRBD2|TRBJ2-7
TGTCGGACTAGCGGGACTCCTGGGTACGAGCAGTACTTC
CRTSGTPGYEQYF
>-|TRBV6-1|-|TRBJ1-1
TGTGCCAGCAGCGAAACGACGGACACTGAAGCTTTCTTT
CASSETTDTEAFF
>-|TRBV29-1|-|TRBJ2-3
TGCAGCGGCGATGGGGGAGACGATACGCAGTATTTT
CSGDGGDDTQYF
>-|TRBV7-2|TRBD2|TRBJ2-2
TGTGCCAGCAGCTTCCCGGGAGGCCCCGGGGAGCTGTTTTTT
CASSFPGGPGELFF
>few|TRBV9|TRBD1|TRBJ1-5
TGTGCCAGCAGCGAAGGACAGGCGGCCCATCAGCCCCAGCATTTT
CASSEGQAAHQPQHF
>once|TRBV28|TRBD2|TRBJ2-1
TGTGCCAGCAGGGGCCTGGGGGAGGGCTCCTACAATGAGCAGTTCTTC
CASRGLGEGSYNEQFF
>-|TRBV12-3/TRBV12-4|-|TRBJ2-1
TGTGCCAGCAGCCCCGGATGGGAGGACGATGAGCAGTTCTTC
CASSPGWEDDEQFF
>-|TRBV20-1|TRBD1|TRBJ2-5
TGCTGTGCTAGAGATCATCTAGAGGGGGCCTTAGGGACCCAGTACTTC
CCARDHLEGALGTQYF
>-|TRBV12-3/TRBV12-4|-|TRBJ1-2
TGTGCCAGCAGTTTAAACTCCGCCTATGGCTACACCTTC
CASSLNSAYGYTF
>few|TRBV15|TRBD1|TRBJ2-3
TGTGCCACCAGCAGAGGACAGGGATATAGCACAGATACGCAGTATTTT
CATSRGQGYSTDTQYF
>-|TRBV12-3/TRBV12-4|TRBD2|TRBJ2-7
TGTGCCAGCAGTTTAGGAACTAGCGGCCTTGGAACCTACGAGCAGTACTTC
CASSLGTSGLGTYEQYF
>-|TRBV5-1|TRBD2|TRBJ2-4
TGCGCCAGCAGCCTAGCGGGTGCCGCGGTCTGGGACATTCAGTACTTC
CASSLAGAAVWDIQYF